The 5 T cell receptor beta chains below all came from one sample that was sequenced in a study of T cells after yellow fever vaccination. MiXCR, run by TCRdb on the 5' RACE reads, gives a single entry per CDR3 protein. The sample shows 400,000 to 450,000 distinct CDR3 sequences, 15% to 20% of them seen only once. The source material was PBMCs, sampled before the yellow fever booster vaccination. The origin of the receptors is a man between 18 and 29 years old who received the YFV17D yellow fever vaccine.

This chain links TRBV30 with TRBJ2-3; 7 bases align to TRBD2. The CDR3 consists of 15 residues. Germline V gene data show CDR1 as GTSNPN and CDR2 as SVGIG (reference sequence). J lost 2 bases, V lost 1 base, and 6 bases had no gene match. The CDR3 loop is CAWSGPGLLTDTQYF. CDR3 DNA sequence: TGTGCCTGGAGTGGGCCGGGACTACTCACAGATACGCAGTATTTT.

V usage is TRBV5-1 and J usage is TRBJ1-2; 10 nucleotides agree with TRBD1. Germline CDR1 and CDR2: SGHRS and YFSETQ. V shed 4 bases and J 0 bases; nucleotides not matched to a gene: 6. The CDR3 runs to 16 residues. Written as DNA, the CDR3 is TGCGCCAGCAGCCTGGACAGGGGGGGTTCTAACTATGGCTACACCTTC. Amino acids: CASSLDRGGSNYGYTF.

The gene calls are TRBV7-9 and TRBJ1-2, with D possibly being TRBD1 (5 bases). This CDR3 spans 14 amino acids. V was trimmed by 4 bases and J by 0 bases, leaving 9 bases between them. Germline loops: CDR1 SEHNR, CDR2 FQNEAQ (reference sequence). The CDR3 region has the DNA TGTGCCAGCAGCTACGGGGCAACTAACTATGGCTACACCTTC. This gives the protein CASSYGATNYGYTF.

This clonotype has more than one count but fewer than ten. The chain uses TRBV29-1 and TRBJ1-1; D call uncertain. Between the trimmed V and J ends, which lost 7 bases and 4 bases, there was a span of 13 bases. This CDR3 region has 12 residues. Germline lookup yields CDR1 SQVTM and CDR2 ANQGSEA. CDR3 amino acids: CSGRSSGTEAFF. The CDR3, as DNA: TGCAGCGGCAGAAGCTCGGGCACTGAAGCTTTCTTT.

This clonotype was recorded a few times. This rearrangement joins TRBV25-1 to TRBJ1-2; 7 bases match TRBD1. CDR1 is MGHDK and CDR2 is SYGVNS in the germline V gene. V was clipped by 4 bases and J by 3 bases; unmatched bases: 14. The CDR3 contains 17 residues. The CDR3 sequence: CASSGSRYGQVHYGYTF. The CDR3 nucleotides read TGTGCCAGCAGTGGTTCCCGCTATGGACAGGTCCACTATGGCTACACCTTC.